Listed below are T cell receptor beta chains from one sample, sequenced in a study of blood T cell repertoires in COVID-19. The method was immunoSEQ multiplex PCR; TCRdb's version includes in-frame clones alone and lacks a portion of them. This sample has about 200,000 clones, with roughly 75% found just once. Sample: peripheral blood. The receptor set was obtained from a woman in her sixties or seventies with acute or convalescent COVID-19. CDR3s include the opening cysteine and the closing phenylalanine or tryptophan. D genes are given only for firm matches. Part of the rows lack a size; the others show once, few, many or a class for expanded clones.

size | D | J | V | CDR3 | DNA
once | TRBD2 | TRBJ2-3 | TRBV6-5 | CASKRGVSADTQYF | TGTGCCAGCAAGCGGGGGGTTAGCGCAGATACGCAGTATTTT
. | . | TRBJ2-7 | TRBV28 | CASSLIGGKQYF | TGTGCCAGCAGTTTAATTGGCGGAAAGCAGTACTTC
once | . | TRBJ1-2 | TRBV28 | CASSSFTGTPHYGYTF | TGTGCCAGCAGTTCTTTTACAGGGACCCCCCACTATGGCTACACCTTC
. | TRBD1 | TRBJ1-5 | TRBV27 | CASDKTGGGQPQHF | TGTGCCAGCGATAAAACAGGGGGCGGTCAGCCCCAGCATTTT
few | TRBD2 | TRBJ2-5 | TRBV4-1 | CASSTWTSDRETQYF | TGCGCCAGCAGCACATGGACTAGCGATAGAGAGACCCAGTACTTC
once | . | TRBJ2-4 | TRBV5-1 | CASSLDTIQYF | TGCGCCAGCAGCCTTGACACCATTCAGTACTTC
. | . | TRBJ2-5 | TRBV7-9 | CASSLTSLGETQYF | TGTGCCAGCAGCCTTACTAGCCTAGGAGAGACCCAGTACTTC
. | . | TRBJ2-1 | TRBV12-3/TRBV12-4 | CASSPRLRNEQFF | TGTGCCAGCAGTCCCCGACTTAGAAATGAGCAGTTCTTC
. | . | TRBJ2-3 | TRBV19 | CASSIRHGLQYF | TGTGCCAGTAGTATACGACATGGTCTGCAGTATTTT
few | . | TRBJ1-1 | TRBV18 | CASSPSRDTEAFF | TGTGCCAGCTCACCATCTCGGGACACTGAAGCTTTCTTT
. | . | TRBJ2-1 | TRBV5-1 | CASSAVQNSYNEQFF | TGCGCCAGCAGCGCGGTCCAGAACTCATACAATGAGCAGTTCTTC
. | TRBD1 | TRBJ1-2 | TRBV24-1 | CATSDPRTGGVYGYTF | TGTGCCACCAGTGACCCCCGAACAGGGGGTGTCTATGGCTACACCTTC
. | . | TRBJ2-5 | TRBV3-1/TRBV3-2 | CASSQAYLARETQYF | TGTGCCAGCAGCCAAGCGTACCTAGCGCGAGAGACCCAGTACTTC
once | TRBD2 | TRBJ2-2 | TRBV28 | CASTPGGGNTGELFF | TGTGCCAGCACCCCGGGGGGAGGGAACACCGGGGAGCTGTTTTTT
. | . | TRBJ2-1 | TRBV5-1 | CASSLAGGGYNEQFF | TGCGCCAGCAGCTTGGCCGGTGGGGGGTACAATGAGCAGTTCTTC
. | TRBD2 | TRBJ2-1 | TRBV28 | CASSLGLAGVGEQFF | TGTGCCAGCAGTTTGGGACTAGCGGGAGTGGGAGAGCAGTTCTTC
. | . | TRBJ2-1 | TRBV11-3 | CASSRQSLGAHEQFF | TGTGCCAGCAGCCGCCAAAGTCTGGGGGCCCATGAGCAGTTCTTC
. | . | TRBJ1-5 | TRBV19 | CASRPPGGTQPQHF | TGTGCCAGTAGACCTCCGGGGGGTACTCAGCCCCAGCATTTT
few | TRBD2 | TRBJ2-5 | TRBV10-3 | CAISPREGGETQYF | TGTGCCATCAGCCCTCGGGAGGGAGGGGAGACCCAGTACTTC
few | TRBD1 | TRBJ2-7 | TRBV3-1/TRBV3-2 | CASSQAPGQPYEQYF | TGTGCCAGCAGCCAAGCCCCGGGACAGCCCTACGAGCAGTACTTC
. | . | TRBJ1-2 | TRBV19 | CASTDLQGAGIGNYGYTF | TGTGCCAGTACCGATCTACAGGGAGCCGGTATCGGTAACTATGGCTACACCTTC
. | TRBD2 | TRBJ2-3 | TRBV5-1 | CASSKFSGRGVADTQYF | TGCGCCAGCAGCAAATTTAGCGGGAGGGGGGTCGCAGATACGCAGTATTTT
once | TRBD1 | TRBJ1-3 | TRBV5-1 | CASSLLGQGPGNTIYF | TGCGCCAGCAGCTTGCTGGGACAGGGGCCCGGAAACACCATATATTTT
. | TRBD2 | TRBJ2-5 | TRBV28 | CASSPTSGGQETQYF | TGTGCCAGCAGCCCGACTAGCGGGGGGCAAGAGACCCAGTACTTC
. | TRBD2 | TRBJ2-7 | TRBV29-1 | CSPTPLRTSGYYEQYF | TGCAGCCCCACTCCTCTCCGTACTAGCGGCTACTACGAGCAGTACTTC
. | . | TRBJ1-1 | TRBV4-1 | CASSQGGGIMNTEAFF | TGCGCCAGCAGCCAAGGGGGAGGAATCATGAACACTGAAGCTTTCTTT
. | . | TRBJ1-4 | TRBV5-1 | CASSWRQGNEKLFF | TGCGCCAGCAGCTGGCGGCAGGGTAATGAAAAACTGTTTTTT
. | . | TRBJ2-3 | TRBV18 | CASSPLQGADTQYF | TGTGCCAGCTCACCACTGCAAGGGGCAGATACGCAGTATTTT
. | . | TRBJ2-7 | TRBV20-1 | CSARPGDEQYF | TGCAGTGCTAGACCAGGGGACGAGCAGTACTTC
. | TRBD1 | TRBJ2-7 | TRBV7-2 | CASSFQGAGEQYF | TGTGCCAGCAGCTTTCAGGGGGCGGGCGAGCAGTACTTC
once | . | TRBJ1-2 | TRBV7-2 | CASSLVTGIGYGYTF | TGTGCCAGCAGCTTAGTAACAGGGATCGGCTATGGCTACACCTTC
. | TRBD2 | TRBJ2-5 | TRBV5-1 | CASSSGTSGAQETQYF | TGCGCCAGCAGCTCTGGGACTAGCGGGGCCCAAGAGACCCAGTACTTC
. | . | TRBJ1-6 | TRBV12-3/TRBV12-4 | CASSGGWPLHF | TGTGCCAGCAGTGGGGGGTGGCCCCTCCACTTT
few | . | TRBJ1-4 | TRBV5-1 | CASSLVGRGTEKLFF | TGCGCCAGCAGCTTGGTTGGGAGAGGTACTGAAAAACTGTTTTTT
few | TRBD2 | TRBJ2-7 | TRBV5-1 | CASSSGSGSSYEQYF | TGCGCCAGCAGCTCAGGTAGCGGGAGCTCCTACGAGCAGTACTTC
once | TRBD2 | TRBJ2-7 | TRBV5-1 | CASSFPVSGRSSYEQYF | TGCGCCAGCAGCTTCCCGGTTAGCGGGAGGAGCTCCTACGAGCAGTACTTC
. | . | TRBJ1-1 | TRBV5-1 | CASSLVVGDSEAFF | TGCGCCAGCAGCTTGGTAGTAGGGGATTCTGAAGCTTTCTTT
. | . | TRBJ1-1 | TRBV29-1 | CSGHNRLRATEAFF | TGCAGCGGCCATAACAGGCTACGGGCCACTGAAGCTTTCTTT
once | . | TRBJ2-1 | TRBV27 | CASSYSGRYNEQFF | TGTGCCAGCAGTTACAGCGGACGATACAATGAGCAGTTCTTC
few | TRBD1 | TRBJ2-3 | TRBV19 | CASQRQGSNTQYF | TGTGCCAGCCAGAGACAGGGGTCAAATACGCAGTATTTT
. | . | TRBJ2-7 | TRBV6-5 | CASSFSGPSSYEQYF | TGTGCCAGCAGTTTTTCTGGCCCAAGCTCCTACGAGCAGTACTTC